This TCR beta chain comes out of a study of blood T cells in healthy people across ages. Through a sample-barcoded 5' primer and a J-beta primer mix, a second PCR was run for about 6 to 12 cycles. TCRdb fed the 5' RACE reads into MiXCR, producing one record per CDR3 protein. The sample contains just over 800,000 distinct CDR3 sequences, 55% to 65% of which appear only once. The V end was cut by 5 bases, the J end by 5 bases, with 13 bases between. Germline V gives CDR1 DFQATT, CDR2 SNEGSKA (reference sequence). This CDR3 has 12 residues. Every donor gave 9 to 10 milliliters of peripheral blood. Sample: blood. This receptor was identified in a young man in good health. The gene calls are TRBV20-1 and TRBJ2-7; TRBD1 or TRBD2 may be the D gene (6 bases each). The CDR3 sequence is CSAPRGRHEQYF. CDR3 sequence (DNA): TGCAGTGCTCCCCGGGGGCGCCACGAGCAGTACTTC.